The 25 T cell receptor beta chains below all came from one sample that was sequenced in a study of blood T cell repertoires in COVID-19. Data came from immunoSEQ multiplex PCR; TCRdb stores just in-frame clones and leaves some out. The data show 150,000 to 200,000 clones, about 83% seen once. The sample comprised peripheral blood. These receptors originate from a woman older than 75 with acute or convalescent COVID-19.

The CDR3 region has the DNA TGTGCCAGTAGTATACGGGGTACTAACTATGGCTACACCTTC. Its protein is CASSIRGTNYGYTF. V usage is TRBV19 and J usage is TRBJ1-2; D is ambiguous. Trimming shortened V by 2 bases and J by 0 bases, and 7 bases separated the two germline ends. The germline V gene has CDR1 LNHDA and CDR2 SQIVND (reference sequence). The CDR3 length is 14 residues.

There are a few counts of this clone. The rearrangement links TRBV7-9 to TRBJ1-1, with TRBD1 as a possible D gene (5 bases). V lost 1 base and J 6 bases, leaving 6 bases between the germline ends. Germline CDR1 and CDR2: SEHNR and FQNEAQ (reference sequence). CDR3 length: 12 amino acids. This chain's CDR3 is CASSLVGAEAFF. In DNA, the CDR3 is TGTGCCAGCAGCTTAGTAGGGGCTGAAGCTTTCTTT.

The chain recombines TRBV2 with TRBJ1-2; D is perhaps TRBD1 (6 bases). Trimming took 4 bases from V and 2 from J, leaving 11 bases between them. The CDR3 length is 14 residues. Germline V gene sequence: CDR1 SNHLY, CDR2 FYNNEI. CDR3 sequence: CASSAQTGNYGYTF. The CDR3 DNA reads TGTGCCAGCAGTGCCCAGACAGGAAACTATGGCTACACCTTC. The full variable domain, with the rest looked up from reference TRBV2 and TRBJ1-2, is EPEVTQTPSHQVTQMGQEVILRCVPISNHLYFYWYRQILGQKVEFLVSFYNNEISEKSEIFDDQFSVERPDGSNFTLKIRSTKLEDSAMYFCASSAQTGNYGYTFGSGTRLTVV.

The chain is built from TRBV3-1 (or the pseudogene TRBV3-2) and TRBJ1-5; 12 positions match TRBD1. The germline V gene has CDR1 LGHDT and CDR2 YNNKEL (reference sequence). The CDR3 covers 17 residues. V was pared by 1 base and J by 6 bases, with 7 bases of the junction left unmatched. In nucleotides, the CDR3 is TGTGCCAGCAGCCAAGCTATTGGGACAGGGGGCTTTCAGCCCCAGCATTTT. Its protein product is CASSQAIGTGGFQPQHF.

The CDR3 coding sequence is TGTGCCAGCAGACGGGTACCGGCTTACACTGAAGCTTTCTTT. This codes for CASRRVPAYTEAFF. The J gene is TRBJ1-1, the V gene TRBV11-2; unclear D gene. The length of the CDR3 is 14 residues. The germline V gene encodes CDR1 SGHAT and CDR2 FQNNGV. Trimming pared 6 bases from V and 3 bases from J, leaving 14 bases between.

There are a few counts of this clone. The chain carries TRBV4-1 and TRBJ2-7; possible D gene TRBD2, 5 bases. Trimming pared 4 bases from V and 4 bases from J, leaving 11 bases between. This CDR3 region has 13 residues. Germline CDR1 is MGHRA and CDR2 is YSYEKL. CDR3 in DNA: TGCGCCAGCAGCCGGATTTCGGGATACGAGCAGTACTTC. Translated: CASSRISGYEQYF.

This clone was observed a single time. The sample holds other DNA sequences that translate to the same CDR3. This chain joins TRBV7-9 and TRBJ2-2, with a tentative D call TRBD1 (7 bases). The CDR3 covers 15 residues. The ends were cut back, 1 base at V and 5 bases at J, with 11 bases in the middle. CDR1 and CDR2 from the germline V gene are SEHNR and FQNEAQ (reference sequence). Here the CDR3 reads CASSLGQGGTGELFF. The CDR3 DNA reads TGTGCCAGCAGCTTAGGACAGGGAGGAACCGGGGAGCTGTTTTTT.

This sequence joins TRBV19 and TRBJ1-6; TRBD1 might be the D (6 bases). This CDR3 has 16 amino acids. V was shortened by 8 bases and J by 7 bases, with 21 bases between the two germline ends. From germline, CDR1 is LNHDA and CDR2 SQIVND (reference sequence). CDR3 coding DNA: TGTGCCAGTCAATCCAGGGGTTGGAGTTTGAATTCACCCCTCCACTTT. Residues: CASQSRGWSLNSPLHF.

The V call is TRBV6-5, the J call TRBJ2-7; D unclear. CDR3 size: 14 residues. The ends were cut back, 5 bases at V and 3 bases at J, with 14 bases in the middle. Germline V gives CDR1 MNHEY, CDR2 SVGAGI. This chain's CDR3 is CASSLTAAGYEQYF. DNA of the CDR3: TGTGCCAGCAGTCTTACCGCCGCCGGCTACGAGCAGTACTTC.

This clone appeared a few times. The genes are TRBV14 and TRBJ2-4; TRBD1 agrees at 10 bases. J was trimmed by 4 bases and V by 3 bases; bases with no gene match: 6. The CDR3 sequence is 16 residues long. Germline CDR1 reads SGHDN; CDR2 reads FVKESK. This chain's CDR3 is CASSQRQGASKNIQYF. The CDR3, as DNA: TGTGCCAGCAGCCAGAGACAGGGGGCGTCGAAAAACATTCAGTACTTC.

This chain joins TRBV24-1 and TRBJ1-1, with 7 bases fitting TRBD1. Germline V CDR1 and CDR2: KGHDR, SFDVKD. With V trimmed by 7 bases and J by 3 bases, 4 bases remained unmatched. The CDR3 has 13 amino acids. For the CDR3, the DNA is TGTGCCACCAGAAGGGACAGCTACACTGAAGCTTTCTTT. This encodes CATRRDSYTEAFF.

The chain combines TRBV28 with TRBJ2-5, with a weak D call TRBD1 (6 bases). CDR1 MDHEN and CDR2 SYDVKM come from the germline V gene. This CDR3 has 13 amino acids. V was shortened by 8 bases and J by 5 bases, with 15 bases between the two germline ends. CDR3 sequence: CASLDRGIETQYF. CDR3 nucleotide sequence: TGTGCCAGCCTGGATAGGGGGATCGAGACCCAGTACTTC.

The rearrangement links TRBV28 to TRBJ2-7; TRBD2 matches 11 bases. V dropped 6 bases and J dropped 5; count of bases not matched to a gene: 6. This CDR3 has 14 amino acids. Germline CDR1 and CDR2: MDHEN and SYDVKM. The DNA for the CDR3 is TGTGCCAGCAGGACGCTAGCGGGAGGCCACGAGCAGTACTTC. Its translation: CASRTLAGGHEQYF.

The genes are TRBV12-3 or TRBV12-4 and TRBJ1-4; the match to TRBD1 covers 8 bases. Trimming cost V 7 bases and J 7 bases; bases outside gene matches: 5. This CDR3 has 13 amino acids. The CDR3 spells CASNRGSGEKLFF. In DNA form, the CDR3 reads TGTGCCAGCAACAGGGGGTCGGGTGAAAAACTGTTTTTT.

The genes are TRBV3-1 (or the pseudogene TRBV3-2) and TRBJ2-7, with 9 bases identical to TRBD1. The CDR3 extends over 15 amino acids. Germline V gene sequence: CDR1 LGHDT, CDR2 YNNKEL (reference sequence). V was clipped by 4 bases and J by 5 bases; unmatched bases: 9. The CDR3 coding sequence is TGTGCCAGCAGCCTGTTCCAGGACAGGGGCCACGAGCAGTACTTC. Its protein is CASSLFQDRGHEQYF.

The rearrangement links TRBV29-1 to TRBJ2-7, with 10 positions matching TRBD1. The CDR3 has 14 amino acids. Trimming at V came to 4 bases and at J to 5 bases, leaving 8 bases not matched to a gene. CDR1 SQVTM and CDR2 ANQGSEA come from the germline V gene. CDR3 coding DNA: TGCAGCGTTGTCCTAGGACAGGGGGGCAACGAGCAGTACTTC. Protein: CSVVLGQGGNEQYF.

CDR3 sequence (DNA): TGTGCCAGCAGCTCCCCCGGGTTGCTAGAGACCCAGTACTTC. Translating it yields CASSSPGLLETQYF. This chain links TRBV5-6 with TRBJ2-5; no clear D gene. The CDR3 runs to 14 residues. Trimming pared 3 bases from V and 4 bases from J, leaving 13 bases between. CDR1 is SGHDT and CDR2 is YYEEEE in the germline V gene.

The chain uses TRBV11-2 and TRBJ1-1; 8 bases match TRBD1. V lost 5 bases, J lost 3 bases, and 5 bases stayed unmatched. CDR1 and CDR2 from the germline V gene are SGHAT and FQNNGV. The CDR3 covers 14 residues. This CDR3 is CASSRAGGDTEAFF. CDR3 DNA sequence: TGTGCCAGCAGCCGTGCAGGGGGCGACACTGAAGCTTTCTTT.

This clone was recorded only once. The chain combines TRBV6-5 with TRBJ2-7; 8 positions agree with TRBD2. V lost 2 bases and J lost 4; bases outside the gene matches: 4. Germline loops: CDR1 MNHEY, CDR2 SVGAGI. The CDR3 loop spans 14 amino acids. The DNA of the CDR3 is TGTGCCAGCAGTTACGGGCGGGAGGATTACGAGCAGTACTTC. Residues: CASSYGREDYEQYF.

The chain joins TRBV30 to TRBJ1-2, with unresolved D. The CDR3 length is 14 residues. Per the germline V gene, CDR1 is GTSNPN and CDR2 is SVGIG (reference sequence). Trimming stripped 2 bases from V and 8 bases from J, with 18 bases between. The CDR3 region has the DNA TGTGCCTGGAGTAGGAAGCGGGCTGCCGCCGGCTACACCTTC. Translating it yields CAWSRKRAAAGYTF.

The chain has TRBV19 and TRBJ2-7; 10 positions agree with TRBD1. J lost 5 bases, V lost 4 bases, and 5 bases had no gene match. The CDR3 runs 14 residues. In germline, CDR1 is LNHDA, CDR2 SQIVND (reference sequence). DNA for the CDR3: TGTGCCAGTAGTACGACAGGGGGCCGTCACGAGCAGTACTTC. Its translation: CASSTTGGRHEQYF.

This chain links TRBV28 with TRBJ2-5, with a possible D match to TRBD1 (7 bases). Germline V CDR1 and CDR2: MDHEN, SYDVKM. V was trimmed by 2 bases and J by 4 bases, leaving 14 bases between them. The CDR3 is 15 amino acids. The CDR3: CASSLGGGDGETQYF. CDR3 nucleotides: TGTGCCAGCAGTTTAGGAGGGGGCGACGGAGAGACCCAGTACTTC.

This rearrangement joins TRBV18 to TRBJ1-2; 11 bases agree with TRBD1. V trimming: 3 bases; J trimming: 8 bases; junction bases outside the gene matches: 8. In germline, CDR1 is KGHSH, CDR2 LQKENI. This CDR3 has 15 amino acids. DNA of the CDR3: TGTGCCAGCTCACCCGGACAGGGGGCATTGGAGGGCTACACCTTC. It codes for CASSPGQGALEGYTF.

The chain employs TRBV6-5 and TRBJ1-1; perhaps TRBD1 as D (6 bases). The CDR3 extends over 14 amino acids. Deletions cut 7 bases from V and 1 base from J, with 13 bases between. The germline CDR1 and CDR2 sequences are MNHEY and SVGAGI. CDR3 nucleotide sequence: TGTGCCAGCATGGGGATAGGGGGGAACACTGAAGCTTTCTTT. Translation: CASMGIGGNTEAFF.

The rearrangement joins TRBV5-8 to TRBJ1-4; D not resolved. This CDR3 region has 13 residues. Germline V gene sequence: CDR1 SGHTS, CDR2 YDEGEE. V was clipped by 5 bases and J by 13 bases, with 18 bases between them. CDR3 sequence: CASSWPPEFPLFF. CDR3 nucleotide sequence: TGTGCCAGCAGTTGGCCACCCGAATTTCCACTGTTTTTT.